These 31 T cell receptor beta chains came from one sample sequenced in a study of CD8+ T cells in alopecia areata. Extraction of RNA preceded its reverse transcription into cDNA, which served as the sequencing template. Libraries were prepared by immunoSEQ multiplex PCR; TCRdb keeps only in-frame clonotypes and omits some of them. There are 120,000 or so clones in the sample; around 50% occur only once, and 4.5% to 5.5% lies in the top ten. Sequenced here: CD4+ T cells sorted from blood, sampled at week 0. Source of these receptors: a human donor with alopecia areata.

V is TRBV28 and J is TRBJ2-7, with D possibly TRBD1 on 5 matching bases. There are 14 residues in the CDR3. The germline V gene has CDR1 MDHEN and CDR2 SYDVKM. Between the trimmed V and J ends, which lost 8 bases and 2 bases, there was a span of 16 bases. This CDR3 reads CASPEVGPPYEQYF. CDR3 nucleotide sequence: TGTGCCAGCCCCGAGGTGGGGCCTCCCTACGAGCAGTACTTC.

This clone was recorded a few times. The genes are TRBV25-1 and TRBJ2-3; 10 nucleotides align to TRBD2. V shed 7 bases, J shed 3 bases, and the junction held 4 bases outside the gene matches. This CDR3 comprises 14 residues. Germline V lookup: CDR1 MGHDK, CDR2 SYGVNS. As DNA, the CDR3 is TGTGCCAGCATGAGCGGGAGGGGGACAGATACGCAGTATTTT. Translating gives CASMSGRGTDTQYF.

This sequence joins TRBV7-9 and TRBJ2-3; 10 bases agree with TRBD1. Germline CDR1 is SEHNR and CDR2 is FQNEAQ (reference sequence). The length of the CDR3 is 15 residues. The J segment lost 6 bases and the V segment lost 5 bases, leaving 8 bases of the junction unmatched. The CDR3 DNA reads TGTGCCAGCAGCGGAACCGGGACAGGGGTGGATACGCAGTATTTT. This gives the protein CASSGTGTGVDTQYF.

The sample holds one count of this clone. The junction departs from the called germline gene at one end, perhaps through a read error. V and J are TRBV28 and TRBJ1-5; 8 nucleotides match TRBD1. The CDR3 is 13 residues long. Per germline, CDR1 MDHEN and CDR2 SYDVKM. CDR3 sequence reads: CASSWTGRTDGDF. The CDR3 DNA follows: TGTGCCAGCAGTTGGACAGGGCGGACCGACGGGGATTTT.

This clone occurred a few times. This chain links TRBV25-1 with TRBJ2-7; no clear D. The CDR3 is 14 amino acids. Trimming shortened V by 1 base and J by 2 bases, and 9 bases separated the two germline ends. Per the germline V gene, CDR1 is MGHDK and CDR2 is SYGVNS. The CDR3 loop reads CASSEFGRAYEQYF. CDR3 bases: TGTGCCAGCAGTGAATTCGGCCGGGCCTACGAGCAGTACTTC.

The chain has TRBV2 and TRBJ2-7; 12 positions match TRBD1. Per the germline V gene, CDR1 is SNHLY and CDR2 is FYNNEI. The ends lost 8 bases at V and 5 bases at J; junction bases unmatched: 7. The CDR3 covers 14 residues. Written as DNA, the CDR3 is TGTGCCAGCGGGGGACAGGGGGCGCGGGACGAGCAGTACTTC. As protein: CASGGQGARDEQYF. Complete variable domain (other parts from reference TRBV2 and TRBJ2-7): EPEVTQTPSHQVTQMGQEVILRCVPISNHLYFYWYRQILGQKVEFLVSFYNNEISEKSEIFDDQFSVERPDGSNFTLKIRSTKLEDSAMYFCASGGQGARDEQYFGPGTRLTVT.

The rearrangement links TRBV28 to TRBJ2-7, with D perhaps matching TRBD1 (6 bases). The CDR3 is 14 residues long. CDR1 and CDR2 from the germline V gene are MDHEN and SYDVKM. The V end was cut by 4 bases, the J end by 5 bases, with 15 bases between. The CDR3 bases are TGTGCCAGCAGTTCGGCTGGACAGCTCGACGAGCAGTACTTC. Amino acid sequence: CASSSAGQLDEQYF.

The chain carries TRBV27 and TRBJ2-5, with unresolved D. This CDR3 region has 10 residues. Looked up from germline, CDR1 is MNHEY and CDR2 is SMNVEV (reference sequence). Trimming stripped 6 bases from V and 5 bases from J, with 4 bases between. Written as DNA, the CDR3 is TGTGCCAGCAGGGGGGAGACCCAGTACTTC. It codes for CASRGETQYF.

This clone was counted only a few times. As DNA, the CDR3 is TGCAGCGTGGGCCGCCGGGGGGCGGACTATGGCTACACCTTC. Residues: CSVGRRGADYGYTF. This chain joins TRBV29-1 and TRBJ1-2, with D possibly TRBD1 on 6 matching bases. There are 14 residues in the CDR3. Germline CDR1 reads SQVTM; CDR2 reads ANQGSEA. With 6 bases removed from V and 3 bases from J, the gap between germline ends came to 17 bases.

The chain couples TRBV9 to TRBJ1-5; weak D call: TRBD1 (5 bases). Germline V gene sequence: CDR1 SGDLS, CDR2 YYNGEE. The CDR3 runs 15 residues. The V end was cut by 1 base, the J end by 9 bases, with 17 bases between. CDR3 residues: CASSVHRDGVGPQHF. For the CDR3, the DNA is TGTGCCAGCAGCGTACACCGGGACGGAGTTGGGCCCCAGCATTTT.

The J gene is TRBJ1-5, the V gene TRBV5-1; 10 nucleotides agree with TRBD1. Trimming took 5 bases from V and 3 from J; bases not matched to a gene: 5. Germline-derived CDR1 and CDR2 are SGHRS and YFSETQ. The CDR3 is 15 residues long. The CDR3 region has the DNA TGCGCCAGCAGTCCAGGGACAGGGGACAATCAGCCCCAGCATTTT. Translated: CASSPGTGDNQPQHF.

The chain joins TRBV6-6 to TRBJ2-2; no definite D call. Germline values: CDR1 MNHNY, CDR2 SVGAGI (reference sequence). The CDR3 is made up of 16 amino acids. Trimming stripped 3 bases from V and 1 base from J, with 12 bases between. In DNA form, the CDR3 reads TGTGCCAGCAGTTATTTCCTCGCTCGGAACACCGGGGAGCTGTTTTTT. It translates to CASSYFLARNTGELFF.

The chain has TRBV7-9 and TRBJ2-2; D ambiguous. The V gene lost 7 bases and the J gene lost 3 bases, with 9 bases spanning the gap. The CDR3 is 13 amino acids. Per the germline V gene, CDR1 is SEHNR and CDR2 is FQNEAQ (reference sequence). The CDR3, as DNA: TGTGCCAGCATGCAAGGGCACACCGGGGAGCTGTTTTTT. Translating it yields CASMQGHTGELFF.

The chain uses TRBV28 and TRBJ2-4; TRBD2 agrees at 13 bases. The CDR3 runs 18 residues. Trimming cost V 6 bases and J 3 bases; bases outside gene matches: 11. Germline lookup yields CDR1 MDHEN and CDR2 SYDVKM. This chain's CDR3 is CASRPTGLAGRGKNIQYF. CDR3 sequence (DNA): TGTGCCAGCAGGCCTACGGGACTAGCGGGGCGGGGCAAAAACATTCAGTACTTC.

The chain carries TRBV19 and TRBJ2-1, with TRBD2 as a possible D gene (5 bases). The germline V and J ends were trimmed by 2 bases and 6 bases, with 17 bases remaining between them. CDR3 length: 16 residues. Germline assignment: CDR1 LNHDA and CDR2 SQIVND (reference sequence). The CDR3: CASSIRVGSDSNEQFF. The CDR3 DNA sequence: TGTGCCAGTAGTATAAGGGTCGGGTCGGACTCCAATGAGCAGTTCTTC.

The chain combines TRBV7-2 with TRBJ2-5; D not certain. Germline CDR1 SGHTA, CDR2 FQGNSA. The V end was cut by 7 bases, the J end by 5 bases, with 17 bases between. The CDR3 consists of 14 residues. The CDR3 reads CASNLPRPRETQYF. CDR3 nucleotide sequence: TGTGCCAGCAACCTCCCGCGGCCAAGGGAGACCCAGTACTTC. Full variable domain (remainder filled in from reference TRBV7-2 and TRBJ2-5): GAGVSQSPSNKVTEKGKDVELRCDPISGHTALYWYRQSLGQGLEFLIYFQGNSAPDKSGLPSDRFSAERTGGSVSTLTIQRTQQEDSAVYLCASNLPRPRETQYFGPGTRLLVL.

The J gene is TRBJ2-5, the V gene TRBV7-9; TRBD1 or TRBD2 may be the D gene (6 bases each). CDR3 size: 15 residues. Germline CDR1 reads SEHNR; CDR2 reads FQNEAQ (reference sequence). With 6 bases removed from V and 11 bases from J, the gap between germline ends came to 25 bases. The CDR3 bases are TGTGCCAGCAGGGACCCGCGGGACACTGCCGTGGTACAGTACTTC. The encoded protein is CASRDPRDTAVVQYF. Filled out from reference TRBV7-9 and TRBJ2-5, the complete variable domain reads DTGVSQNPRHKITKRGQNVTFRCDPISEHNRLYWYRQTLGQGPEFLTYFQNEAQLEKSRLLSDRFSAERPKGSFSTLEIQRTEQGDSAMYLCASRDPRDTAVVQYFGPGTRLLVL.

The CDR3 spells CASSYSREANYGYTF. CDR3 DNA sequence: TGTGCCAGCAGTTACTCCAGGGAAGCTAACTATGGCTACACCTTC. The chain uses TRBV6-5 and TRBJ1-2, with a weak D call TRBD1 (5 bases). V lost 0 bases and J 0 bases, leaving 8 bases between the germline ends. Per the germline V gene, CDR1 is MNHEY and CDR2 is SVGAGI. CDR3 size: 15 residues.

The chain carries TRBV7-2 and TRBJ2-1, with D perhaps matching TRBD2 (5 bases). The V gene's germline CDR1 is SGHTA and CDR2 FQGNSA. V was clipped by 1 base and J by 6 bases, with 16 bases between them. The CDR3 is 16 amino acids. The CDR3 here is CASSLVFGLATNEQFF. The CDR3 nucleotides read TGTGCCAGCAGCTTAGTGTTCGGCTTAGCGACCAATGAGCAGTTCTTC.

Only a few counts were recorded for this clone. The chain uses TRBV6-5 and TRBJ1-1; D gene uncertain. The CDR3 is 16 residues long. Germline lookup yields CDR1 MNHEY and CDR2 SVGAGI. V gave up 0 bases and J gave up 3 bases, with 14 bases separating them. CDR3 DNA: TGTGCCAGCAGTTACTCGAAGCAGCGGCGACACACTGAAGCTTTCTTT. Translating gives CASSYSKQRRHTEAFF.

The V gene is TRBV5-1, the J gene TRBJ2-1; perhaps TRBD1 as D (5 bases). V gave up 2 bases and J gave up 0 bases, with 9 bases separating them. The length of the CDR3 is 15 residues. CDR1 and CDR2 from the germline V gene are SGHRS and YFSETQ. CDR3: CASSLGDLSYNEQFF. The CDR3 DNA is TGCGCCAGCAGCTTAGGGGATCTCTCCTACAATGAGCAGTTCTTC.

This clone was seen many times. V and J are TRBV7-2 and TRBJ1-3, with D possibly being TRBD1 (6 bases). V gave up 1 base and J gave up 4 bases, with 17 bases separating them. The CDR3 contains 17 residues. Germline loops: CDR1 SGHTA, CDR2 FQGNSA. The CDR3 bases are TGTGCCAGCAGCTTAGTCCTGGGGGCTAGTATAGGAAACACCATATATTTT. Translation: CASSLVLGASIGNTIYF.

This clone was observed a few times. The junction shows a germline mismatch at one end, possibly a read error. J is TRBJ2-1 and V is TRBV29-1, with D perhaps TRBD1 (6 bases). From germline, CDR1 is SQVTM and CDR2 ANQGSEA. This CDR3 region has 11 residues. As DNA, the CDR3 is TGCGGCGTCTCCAGGGGTAGCGAGCAGTTCTTC. Translating gives CGVSRGSEQFF.

CDR3 sequence reads: CASSHGTETNQPQHF. The DNA for the CDR3 is TGCGCCAGCAGCCACGGGACCGAGACCAATCAGCCCCAGCATTTT. This chain joins TRBV4-3 and TRBJ1-5, with D maybe TRBD1 (5 bases). Deletions cut 3 bases from V and 3 bases from J, with 12 bases between. The CDR3 is made up of 15 amino acids. Germline V gives CDR1 LGHNA, CDR2 YSLEER.

The genes are TRBV2 and TRBJ2-5, with D hard to call. V was pared by 6 bases and J by 2 bases, with 4 bases between. CDR1 is SNHLY, CDR2 FYNNEI, per germline. The length of the CDR3 is 11 residues. CDR3 amino acids: CASSRQETQYF. As DNA, the CDR3 is TGTGCCAGCAGCCGTCAAGAGACCCAGTACTTC. Full variable domain (outside the CDR3, taken from reference TRBV2 and TRBJ2-5): EPEVTQTPSHQVTQMGQEVILRCVPISNHLYFYWYRQILGQKVEFLVSFYNNEISEKSEIFDDQFSVERPDGSNFTLKIRSTKLEDSAMYFCASSRQETQYFGPGTRLLVL.

This clone has just one count. This chain uses TRBV5-1 with TRBJ2-1; D ambiguous. V was trimmed by 1 base and J by 0 bases, leaving 5 bases between them. Germline V lookup: CDR1 SGHRS, CDR2 YFSETQ. This CDR3 has 14 amino acids. CDR3 loop: CASSLTGSYNEQFF. The CDR3 coding sequence is TGCGCCAGCAGCTTGACGGGCTCCTACAATGAGCAGTTCTTC.

The chain links TRBV6-6 to TRBJ2-1; the D gene is possibly TRBD2 (7 bases). The V gene's germline CDR1 is MNHNY and CDR2 SVGAGI (reference sequence). The CDR3 covers 16 residues. Trimming removed 3 bases at V and 2 bases at J, with 14 bases between. The DNA of the CDR3 is TGTGCCAGCAGTTATGGAGGGGGGGTCACCTACAATGAGCAGTTCTTC. It translates to CASSYGGGVTYNEQFF.

The rearrangement links TRBV5-6 to TRBJ1-2; D is unclear. Germline V gene sequence: CDR1 SGHDT, CDR2 YYEEEE. This CDR3 is built from 15 residues. V was pared by 6 bases and J by 0 bases, with 15 bases between. CDR3 sequence (DNA): TGTGCCAGCAACGGCAGAGCCGCAACTAACTATGGCTACACCTTC. Protein product: CASNGRAATNYGYTF.

This clone was counted at least ten times. Other DNA sequences of this sample code for an identical CDR3. The CDR3 region has the DNA TGCGCCAGCAGCTTGCTAGGCAATGAGCAGTTCTTC. Translating it yields CASSLLGNEQFF. The genes are TRBV5-1 and TRBJ2-1; no clear D gene. The CDR3 extends over 12 amino acids. Germline V gives CDR1 SGHRS, CDR2 YFSETQ. Trimming pared 1 base from V and 6 bases from J, leaving 5 bases between.

This clone was observed a few times. The chain is built from TRBV30 and TRBJ2-3; D tentatively reads TRBD1 or TRBD2 (5 bases each). This CDR3 has 17 amino acids. CDR1 GTSNPN and CDR2 SVGIG come from the germline V gene (reference sequence). V was trimmed by 0 bases and J by 3 bases, leaving 19 bases between them. This CDR3 reads CAWSVRRDDGATDTQYF. DNA of the CDR3: TGTGCCTGGAGTGTAAGACGGGACGACGGAGCAACAGATACGCAGTATTTT.

This clone occurred once. The V and J genes are TRBV19 and TRBJ1-2; 10 positions agree with TRBD1. Trimming cost V 9 bases and J 7 bases; bases outside gene matches: 14. The CDR3 spans 15 residues. From germline, CDR1 is LNHDA and CDR2 SQIVND (reference sequence). The CDR3 DNA reads as TGTGCCAGCAGGGACGGGACAGGGGTTTCGTCTGGCTACACCTTC. Its protein product is CASRDGTGVSSGYTF.